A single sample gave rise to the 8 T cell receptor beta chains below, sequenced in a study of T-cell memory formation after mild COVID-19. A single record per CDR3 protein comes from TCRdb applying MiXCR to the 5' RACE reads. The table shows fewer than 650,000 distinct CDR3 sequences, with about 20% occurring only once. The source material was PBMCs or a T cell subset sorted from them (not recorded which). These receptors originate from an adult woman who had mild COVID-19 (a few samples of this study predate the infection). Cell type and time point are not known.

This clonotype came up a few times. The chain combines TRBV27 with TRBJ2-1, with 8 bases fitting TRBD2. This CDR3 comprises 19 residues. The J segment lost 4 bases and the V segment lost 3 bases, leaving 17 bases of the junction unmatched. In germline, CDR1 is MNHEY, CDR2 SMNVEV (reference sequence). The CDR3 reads CASSFQDAGGDLLYNEQFF. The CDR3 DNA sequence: TGTGCCAGCAGTTTCCAGGATGCGGGGGGTGACCTGTTGTACAATGAGCAGTTCTTC.

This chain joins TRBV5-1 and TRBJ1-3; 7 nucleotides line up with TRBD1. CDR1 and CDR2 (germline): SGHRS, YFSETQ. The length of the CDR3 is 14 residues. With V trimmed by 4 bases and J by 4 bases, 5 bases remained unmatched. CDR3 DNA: TGCGCCAGCAGCCTACAGGGGTACGGAAACACCATATATTTT. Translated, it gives CASSLQGYGNTIYF. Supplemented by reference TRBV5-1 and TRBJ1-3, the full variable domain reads KAGVTQTPRYLIKTRGQQVTLSCSPISGHRSVSWYQQTPGQGLQFLFEYFSETQRNKGNFPGRFSGRQFSNSRSEMNVSTLELGDSALYLCASSLQGYGNTIYFGEGSWLTVV.

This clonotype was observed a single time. The CDR3 reads CASSLSPSSGGSLRFF. The CDR3 DNA is TGCGCCAGCAGCTTGAGTCCCTCTAGCGGGGGGTCCCTTCGGTTCTTC. This chain uses TRBV5-1 with TRBJ2-1; 11 nucleotides match TRBD2. The CDR3 spans 16 residues. Trimming removed 1 base from V and 15 bases from J; junction bases left unmatched: 15. Germline V gene data show CDR1 as SGHRS and CDR2 as YFSETQ. The whole variable domain, remainder taken from reference TRBV5-1 and TRBJ2-1, is KAGVTQTPRYLIKTRGQQVTLSCSPISGHRSVSWYQQTPGQGLQFLFEYFSETQRNKGNFPGRFSGRQFSNSRSEMNVSTLELGDSALYLCASSLSPSSGGSLRFFGPGTRLTVL.

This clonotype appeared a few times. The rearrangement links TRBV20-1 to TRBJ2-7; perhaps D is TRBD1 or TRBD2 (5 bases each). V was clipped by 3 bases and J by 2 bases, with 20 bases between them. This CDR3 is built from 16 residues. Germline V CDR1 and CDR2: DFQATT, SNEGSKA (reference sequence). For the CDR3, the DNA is TGCAGTGCTAGCGCTTCCGGGACCGTAAGACCCTACGAGCAGTACTTC. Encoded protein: CSASASGTVRPYEQYF.

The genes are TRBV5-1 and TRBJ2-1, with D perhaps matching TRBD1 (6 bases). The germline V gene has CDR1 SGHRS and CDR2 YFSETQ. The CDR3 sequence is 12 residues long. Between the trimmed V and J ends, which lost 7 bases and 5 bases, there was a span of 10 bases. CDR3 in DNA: TGCGCCAGCGGCTGGGACAACAATGAGCAGTTCTTC. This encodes CASGWDNNEQFF.

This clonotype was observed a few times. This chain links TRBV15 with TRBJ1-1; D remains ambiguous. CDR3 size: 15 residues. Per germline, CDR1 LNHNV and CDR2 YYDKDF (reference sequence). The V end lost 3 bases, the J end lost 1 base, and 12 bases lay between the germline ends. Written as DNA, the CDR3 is TGTGCCACCAGCAGCTCGGGCAAATCGAACACTGAAGCTTTCTTT. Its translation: CATSSSGKSNTEAFF.

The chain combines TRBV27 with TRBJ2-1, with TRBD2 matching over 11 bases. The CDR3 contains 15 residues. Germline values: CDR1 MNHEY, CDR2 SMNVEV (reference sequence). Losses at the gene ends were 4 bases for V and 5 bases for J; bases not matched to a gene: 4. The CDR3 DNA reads TGTGCCAGCAGTTCGGGACTAGCGGCCAACAATGAGCAGTTCTTC. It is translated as CASSSGLAANNEQFF.

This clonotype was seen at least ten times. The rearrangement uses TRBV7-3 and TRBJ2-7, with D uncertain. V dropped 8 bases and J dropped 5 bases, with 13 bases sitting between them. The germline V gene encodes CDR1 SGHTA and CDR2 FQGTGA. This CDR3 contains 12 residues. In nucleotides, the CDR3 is TGTGCCAGCTACCCCTCAGAGGACGAGCAGTACTTC. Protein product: CASYPSEDEQYF.